One T cell receptor beta chain is described in this entry. Its antigen is not known. As for time point: baseline, week 1 (first vaccination visit). Treatment reported: pre-vaccination baseline after standard-of-care therapy. Each donor presented with a new WHO grade 3 or 4 astrocytoma that tested IDH1-mutant and showed ATRX loss. The CDR3 has 14 residues. Germline V lookup: CDR1 MNHEY, CDR2 SVGAGI. V was shortened by 1 base and J by 8 bases, with 12 bases between the two germline ends. These data belong to a study of a mutant IDH1 vaccine in newly diagnosed glioma. Study in general: Treated patients had a mean age of around 40 years and a sex split that was roughly 60% male and roughly 40% female. Study observations and caveats: Altogether, 85% to 95% of patients exhibited vaccine-induced immune responses.

This table comes from immunoSEQ multiplex PCR, and its TCRdb copy is limited to in-frame clones, with some not included. The sample has 75,000 to 100,000 clones, around 80% seen once. This chain connects TRBV6-5 to TRBJ2-1, with D tentatively TRBD2 (7 bases). Sequencing was performed on PBMCs, taken from a glioma patient treated with radiotherapy, temozolomide or both. The TCR sequence derives from a man aged 40-49 years with glioma. Some clones in this sample may be carry-over from other donors' samples. The CDR3 reads CASSYLGGAHEQFF. CDR3 nucleotides: TGTGCCAGCAGTTACTTGGGGGGGGCTCATGAGCAGTTCTTC.